The 9 T cell receptor beta chains in this list originate from one sample, sequenced in a study of glioma-infiltrating T cells after dendritic cell vaccination. TCRdb keeps only in-frame clones here, not all; method: immunoSEQ multiplex PCR. The profile shows 100,000 or so clones, 85% to 90% of them singletons. This sample comprised blood, obtained before dendritic cell vaccination. All receptors derive from a human donor with glioblastoma.

The gene calls are TRBV6-5 and TRBJ2-2; D may be TRBD2 (6 bases). Germline loops: CDR1 MNHEY, CDR2 SVGAGI. V was pared by 2 bases and J by 4 bases, with 8 bases between. The CDR3 totals 14 residues. The CDR3 coding sequence is TGTGCCAGCAGTTACGGGGGGAGCACCGGGGAGCTGTTTTTT. Protein product: CASSYGGSTGELFF.

As to this clone: The same CDR3 is also encoded by other DNA sequences in this sample. The chain uses TRBV6-6 and TRBJ2-7; 10 bases are a match to TRBD1. J lost 2 bases, V lost 2 bases, and 3 bases had no gene match. Germline assignment: CDR1 MNHNY and CDR2 SVGAGI (reference sequence). The CDR3 has 15 residues. The CDR3 nucleotides are TGTGCCAGCAGTTACCGGGGACAGGGGACCTACGAGCAGTACTTC. It is translated as CASSYRGQGTYEQYF.

A remark on this clone: Within the sample, other DNA sequences also encode this same CDR3. V gene TRBV6-6 combines with J gene TRBJ2-7; maybe TRBD1 (6 bases). The germline V and J ends were trimmed by 4 bases and 3 bases, with 7 bases remaining between them. Germline V gene data show CDR1 as MNHNY and CDR2 as SVGAGI (reference sequence). The CDR3 is made up of 12 amino acids. DNA for the CDR3: TGTGCCAGCAGTTTACAGGGCTACGAGCAGTACTTC. Translated: CASSLQGYEQYF.

The V call is TRBV9, the J call TRBJ2-7; D is perhaps TRBD2 (6 bases). V lost 2 bases and J lost 5, with 17 bases in between. Germline assignment: CDR1 SGDLS and CDR2 YYNGEE. The CDR3 runs 15 residues. CDR3 loop: CASSVGGGPGHEQYF. The CDR3, as DNA: TGTGCCAGCAGCGTGGGGGGTGGACCTGGTCACGAGCAGTACTTC. The whole variable domain, remainder taken from reference TRBV9 and TRBJ2-7, is DSGVTQTPKHLITATGQRVTLRCSPRSGDLSVYWYQQSLDQGLQFLIQYYNGEERAKGNILERFSAQQFPDLHSELNLSSLELGDSALYFCASSVGGGPGHEQYFGPGTRLTVT.

The chain uses TRBV29-1 and TRBJ1-1; 7 bases map to TRBD1. Germline V gene sequence: CDR1 SQVTM, CDR2 ANQGSEA. The J segment lost 5 bases and the V segment lost 5 bases, leaving 8 bases of the junction unmatched. This CDR3 is built from 13 residues. CDR3 sequence reads: CSVMLGGATEAFF. The CDR3 nucleotides read TGCAGCGTTATGCTAGGGGGCGCGACTGAAGCTTTCTTT.

V and J are TRBV4-3 and TRBJ2-5; 12 positions agree with TRBD2. This CDR3 is built from 16 residues. After removal of 0 bases from V and 3 bases from J, the junction contained 2 bases not matched to a gene. Germline loops: CDR1 LGHNA, CDR2 YSLEER. CDR3 sequence: CASSQDGLAGKETQYF. CDR3 DNA: TGCGCCAGCAGCCAAGATGGACTAGCGGGGAAAGAGACCCAGTACTTC.

The chain joins TRBV4-1 to TRBJ2-5; 10 bases fit TRBD2. TRBJ2-7 matches the DNA end more closely, so the J call is doubtful. This CDR3 is built from 18 residues. Germline V lookup: CDR1 MGHRA, CDR2 YSYEKL. In nucleotides, the CDR3 is TGCGCCAGCAGCCAAGAGATTACGGGACTAGCGAGCTCCTACGAGCAGTACTTC. This encodes CASSQEITGLASSYEQYF.

The V gene is TRBV28, the J gene TRBJ2-7; 9 bases align to TRBD1. V trimming: 5 bases; J trimming: 2 bases; junction bases outside the gene matches: 10. Germline CDR1 reads MDHEN; CDR2 reads SYDVKM. The CDR3 length is 16 residues. CDR3 sequence (DNA): TGTGCCAGCAGTGTACTTCCGGGACAGGGTCCCTACGAGCAGTACTTC. This sequence encodes CASSVLPGQGPYEQYF.

This rearrangement joins TRBV7-2 to TRBJ2-5, with TRBD2 matching 7 bases. Germline assignment: CDR1 SGHTA and CDR2 FQGNSA. V was clipped by 1 base and J by 2 bases; unmatched bases: 4. This CDR3 has 15 amino acids. Here the CDR3 reads CASSLDPAGQETQYF. CDR3 in DNA: TGTGCCAGCAGCTTAGACCCAGCGGGACAAGAGACCCAGTACTTC.